These T cell receptor beta chains were read from a single sample in a study of cytomegalovirus exposure and HLA in healthy donors. The data were produced by immunoSEQ multiplex PCR, yet TCRdb's version contains in-frame clones alone and is incomplete. This table has roughly 160,000 clones, 87% appearing once. What was sequenced was PBMCs. The receptors stem from a young woman in good health and CMV-seronegative. Each CDR3 is given with its conserved first and last residue. A D gene is named only where the DNA matches it firmly. The size of a clone is reported for some rows only, either as once, few or many, or as a class for expanded clones.

v_gene	j_gene	abundance	d_gene	CDR3nt	CDR3aa
TRBV5-1	TRBJ2-2	NA	TRBD2	TGCGCCAGCAGTCCAGGGCTAGCGGGAGCCGGGGAGCTGTTTTTT	CASSPGLAGAGELFF
TRBV9	TRBJ2-1	NA	TRBD2	TGTGCCAGCAGCGCGGGACTAGCGGGGGGCTACAATGAGCAGTTCTTC	CASSAGLAGGYNEQFF
TRBV2	TRBJ1-5	once	TRBD1	TGTGCCAGCAGACAAAACGGGGCAGGGGGCCAGCCCCAGCATTTT	CASRQNGAGGQPQHF
TRBV4-1	TRBJ1-4	NA	NA	TGCGCCAGCAGCCAAGAGGGGGCCCGAGAGGAAAAACTGTTTTTT	CASSQEGAREEKLFF
TRBV18	TRBJ1-1	NA	NA	TGTGCCAGCTCACCACAACCGGGACTGATGAACACTGAAGCTTTCTTT	CASSPQPGLMNTEAFF
TRBV14	TRBJ1-1	NA	NA	TGTGCCAGCAGCCAAGCACAGAACACTGAAGCTTTCTTT	CASSQAQNTEAFF
TRBV28	TRBJ2-2	NA	NA	TGTGCCAGCAGTACCCAGGGGGGTACCGGGGAGCTGTTTTTT	CASSTQGGTGELFF
TRBV18	TRBJ2-7	NA	NA	TGTGCCAGCTCACCACGGCAGGGGCCCTACGAGCAGTACTTC	CASSPRQGPYEQYF
TRBV7-6	TRBJ2-6	NA	NA	TGTGCCAGCAGCTTAGGAGGGGGAGCGGCCAACGTCCTGACTTTC	CASSLGGGAANVLTF
TRBV7-8	TRBJ2-3	NA	TRBD2	TGTGCCAGCAGCTCACGACTAGCGGGGGGGGAACATACGCAGTATTTT	CASSSRLAGGEHTQYF
TRBV6-5	TRBJ2-7	NA	TRBD1	TGTGCCAGCAGGGGACAGGGTAGGTTCTACGAGCAGTACTTC	CASRGQGRFYEQYF
TRBV10-1	TRBJ1-1	few	TRBD1	TGCGCCAGCAGTCCAGGGGGCACTGAAGCTTTCTTT	CASSPGGTEAFF
TRBV13	TRBJ2-1	once	TRBD2	TGTGCCAGCAGCGAGCCGGGACTAGCGGGAGGTAATGAGCAGTTCTTC	CASSEPGLAGGNEQFF
TRBV5-4	TRBJ2-2	NA	NA	TGTGCCAGCAGCTTGATTGGACGGGGGAGTGCCGGGGAGCTGTTTTTT	CASSLIGRGSAGELFF
TRBV19	TRBJ1-3	NA	NA	TGTGCCAGTAGTACCCAACAGGGAAGGGGAAACACCATATATTTT	CASSTQQGRGNTIYF
TRBV27	TRBJ2-5	NA	TRBD1	TGTGCCAGCAGTTACAATACAGGGGGACGTCAGTACTTC	CASSYNTGGRQYF
TRBV27	TRBJ1-5	NA	NA	TGTGCCAGCAGTTCACGCGCCATCAGGGATAATCAGCCCCAGCATTTT	CASSSRAIRDNQPQHF
TRBV27	TRBJ1-5	NA	NA	TGTGCCAGCAGTTTATCGGGGGCCGATCAGCCCCAGCATTTT	CASSLSGADQPQHF
TRBV6-5	TRBJ2-1	NA	NA	TGTGCCAGCAGTTCCCCATTTTGGGATCCGAGGGATGAGCAGTTCTTC	CASSSPFWDPRDEQFF
TRBV28	TRBJ2-7	NA	TRBD1	TGTGCCAGCAGCTCTTCAAGGACAGGGGGTAAGGCCTACGAGCAGTACTTC	CASSSSRTGGKAYEQYF
TRBV7-9	TRBJ2-7	NA	NA	TGTGCCAGCAGCTTAGTCCCCGAGGAGCAGTACTTC	CASSLVPEEQYF
TRBV28	TRBJ2-7	NA	NA	TGTGCCAGCAAACCGGGAAACCCCTACGAGCAGTACTTC	CASKPGNPYEQYF
TRBV5-1	TRBJ1-1	NA	NA	TGCGCCAGCAGCCCTGGCCCCAAGACAGGCGTGGGGGAGGAAGCTTTCTTT	CASSPGPKTGVGEEAFF
TRBV19	TRBJ1-2	NA	NA	TGTGCCAGTAGTACCACCACGCGAAGCTATGGCTACACCTTC	CASSTTTRSYGYTF
TRBV7-9	TRBJ2-5	NA	TRBD2	TGTGCCAGCAGCCCTTGGACTAGCGGGAGGGGAGAGACCCAGTACTTC	CASSPWTSGRGETQYF
TRBV14	TRBJ2-7	NA	TRBD2	TGTGCCAGCAGCCAAGACCACCTAGCGGCGCTCCTCGGGCAGTACTTC	CASSQDHLAALLGQYF
TRBV2	TRBJ2-7	NA	TRBD2	TGTGCCAGCAGGGGACTAGCGGGGGATTACGAGCAGTACTTC	CASRGLAGDYEQYF
TRBV13	TRBJ1-2	once	TRBD1	TGTGCCAGCAGCCCAAAAGGCAGGGGGCTGTTCTATGGCTACACCTTC	CASSPKGRGLFYGYTF
TRBV6-5	TRBJ1-1	NA	NA	TGTGCCAGCAGACCCTCAACAGGGACGGGCACTGAAGCTTTCTTT	CASRPSTGTGTEAFF
TRBV18	TRBJ2-1	NA	TRBD1	TGTGCCAGCTCACCGCCCGACAGGGGATACAATGAGCAGTTCTTC	CASSPPDRGYNEQFF
TRBV10-1	TRBJ2-1	NA	TRBD1	TGCGCCAGCAGTGGGACAGGGGTTTCCAATGAGCAGTTCTTC	CASSGTGVSNEQFF
TRBV5-4	TRBJ2-7	NA	TRBD2	TGTGCCAGCAGCTTGGGGAGCGGGGGCATTACCTACGAGCAGTACTTC	CASSLGSGGITYEQYF
TRBV28	TRBJ1-5	NA	NA	TGTGCCAGCAGCTGGTTCAGGAATCAGCCCCAGCATTTT	CASSWFRNQPQHF
TRBV19	TRBJ1-1	NA	NA	TGTGCCAGTAAGTGGAGCGCTTTTAAGGATCCTGAAGCTTTCTTT	CASKWSAFKDPEAFF
TRBV10-3	TRBJ1-1	NA	NA	TGTGCCATCAGTGGGGCAGGGCGGGCTTTCTTT	CAISGAGRAFF
TRBV11-2	TRBJ2-2	NA	NA	TGTGCCAGCAGCCCATACAGGGTCACCGGGGAGCTGTTTTTT	CASSPYRVTGELFF
TRBV7-9	TRBJ1-4	NA	NA	TGTGCCAGCAGCTTAGGCAGTGCTGAAAAACTGTTTTTT	CASSLGSAEKLFF
TRBV27	TRBJ2-1	NA	TRBD2	TGTGCTAGCAGTCCTCTGGGAGCGGGAGGATTTGAGCAGTTCTTC	CASSPLGAGGFEQFF
TRBV5-6	TRBJ1-2	NA	TRBD1	TGTGCCAGCAGCGCCCGGACAGGGGTTTATTACTATGGCTACACCTTC	CASSARTGVYYYGYTF
TRBV5-1	TRBJ2-5	NA	NA	TGCGCCAGCAGGGCAGGGCAAGAGACCCAGTACTTC	CASRAGQETQYF
TRBV13	TRBJ2-7	NA	TRBD1	TGTGCCAGCAGGACAGGGGTAGGCGAGCAGTACTTC	CASRTGVGEQYF
TRBV7-2	TRBJ2-7	NA	NA	TGTGCCAGCAGCTTAGCGGCAGGATCCTACGAGCAGTACTTC	CASSLAAGSYEQYF
TRBV7-9	TRBJ1-1	NA	NA	TGTTCCAGCAGCCTTAGAGGGGGGGCAGACACTGAAGCTTTCTTT	CSSSLRGGADTEAFF
TRBV6-6	TRBJ1-6	NA	TRBD1	TGTGCCAGCAGAGGACAGGGTTATTCACCCCTCCACTTT	CASRGQGYSPLHF
TRBV4-1	TRBJ2-7	NA	TRBD2	TGCGCCAGCAGCCAAGTCCCCCAGACTAGCGGATGGGGCGAGCAGTACTTC	CASSQVPQTSGWGEQYF
TRBV4-1	TRBJ2-7	NA	TRBD1	TGCGCCAGCAGCCATGACCGGACAGGGGGCGCCTACGAGCAGTACTTC	CASSHDRTGGAYEQYF
TRBV9	TRBJ2-3	NA	NA	TGTGCCAGCAGCGCCCTTGCCGGGACAGATACGCAGTATTTT	CASSALAGTDTQYF
TRBV5-4	TRBJ2-2	NA	TRBD1	TGTGCCAGCAGCCCCGGACAGGGGGCGAGCACCGGGGAGCTGTTTTTT	CASSPGQGASTGELFF
TRBV19	TRBJ2-2	NA	TRBD2	TGTGCCAGTAGCTCACTACTAGCGGGAAGGGTCGGGGAGCTGTTTTTT	CASSSLLAGRVGELFF
TRBV5-1	TRBJ2-1	NA	NA	TGCGCCAGCAGGGGGTTAACAGGAAACAATGAGCAGTTCTTC	CASRGLTGNNEQFF
TRBV7-2	TRBJ2-2	few	NA	TGTGCCAGCAGCTTATTGGGCTTAACGAACACCGGGGAGCTGTTTTTT	CASSLLGLTNTGELFF
TRBV25-1	TRBJ1-1	NA	NA	TGTGCCAGCAGGCGGGGGACACTCAACACTGAAGCTTTCTTT	CASRRGTLNTEAFF
TRBV6-5	TRBJ2-3	NA	TRBD2	TGTGCCAGCAGACCCCCGGGGGGGGGAGATACGCAGTATTTT	CASRPPGGGDTQYF
TRBV7-9	TRBJ2-5	NA	TRBD2	TGTGCCAGCAGCTCCGCCGGCGGGGGTCGAGAGACCCAGTACTTC	CASSSAGGGRETQYF